Listed here are 29 T cell receptor beta chains from one sample, sequenced in a study of sequential checkpoint blockade in melanoma. As for treatment: randomized to nivolumab then ipilimumab (arm A) or the reverse (arm B). Generated by immunoSEQ multiplex PCR, the TCRdb table keeps only in-frame clones and is missing some. Here the sample spans about 18,000 clones, 65% to 85% being singletons. Specimen: CD8+ T cells sorted from blood (inferred from file names), collected from a patient given nivolumab and ipilimumab in sequence. Receptors were obtained from a human donor with melanoma.

About this clone: At one boundary the junction diverges from the germline segment, which might be a read error. The chain employs TRBV9 and TRBJ1-6, with D unclear. Per the germline V gene, CDR1 is SGDLS and CDR2 is YYNGEE. This CDR3 is 14 amino acids long. The CDR3 DNA reads TGTGCCAGCAGCGTAACCAGGAATAACTCACCCCTCCACTTT. It encodes CASSVTRNNSPLHF.

The chain links TRBV19 to TRBJ2-5; 10 bases agree with TRBD1. This CDR3 is 15 amino acids long. The germline V gene encodes CDR1 LNHDA and CDR2 SQIVND (reference sequence). Trimming at V came to 5 bases and at J to 5 bases, leaving 8 bases not matched to a gene. The CDR3 nucleotides read TGTGCCAGTAGTCGGGACAGGGGTAGGGGGGAGACCCAGTACTTC. It codes for CASSRDRGRGETQYF.

The chain recombines TRBV4-1 with TRBJ2-6, with TRBD1 identical over 9 bases. The V gene end was trimmed by 1 base and the J gene end by 2 bases; junction bases not matched to a gene: 12. The CDR3 consists of 20 residues. CDR1 and CDR2 from the germline V gene are MGHRA and YSYEKL. Here the CDR3 reads CASSQVLDRGAVPGANVLTF. DNA for the CDR3: TGCGCCAGCAGCCAAGTATTGGACAGGGGAGCTGTCCCTGGGGCCAACGTCCTGACTTTC.

The chain uses TRBV13 and TRBJ2-5, with 10 bases that match TRBD2. Per the germline V gene, CDR1 is PRHDT and CDR2 is FYEKMQ (reference sequence). V dropped 1 base and J dropped 5; count of bases not matched to a gene: 7. The CDR3 has 16 residues. The CDR3 DNA reads TGTGCCAGCAGCTTAGAGTCTAGCGGGAGTTCTGAGACCCAGTACTTC. Translation: CASSLESSGSSETQYF. Combining the CDR3 with reference TRBV13 and TRBJ2-5 gives the whole variable domain AAGVIQSPRHLIKEKRETATLKCYPIPRHDTVYWYQQGPGQDPQFLISFYEKMQSDKGSIPDRFSAQQFSDYHSELNMSSLELGDSALYFCASSLESSGSSETQYFGPGTRLLVL.

For the CDR3, the DNA is TGTGCCAGCAGCGACAGTTACGGGAATCAGCCCCAGCATTTT. This translates into CASSDSYGNQPQHF. The V gene is TRBV11-2, the J gene TRBJ1-5, with a tentative D call TRBD1 (5 bases). CDR1 SGHAT and CDR2 FQNNGV come from the germline V gene. There are 14 residues in the CDR3. V was clipped by 5 bases and J by 4 bases, with 12 bases between them.

V gene TRBV9 combines with J gene TRBJ2-7, with 12 bases matching TRBD2. The CDR3 length is 15 residues. V trimming: 4 bases; J trimming: 2 bases; junction bases outside the gene matches: 4. Germline V gene lookup returns CDR1 SGDLS and CDR2 YYNGEE. CDR3 bases: TGTGCCAGCAGCACAGGACTAGCGGGGACCTACGAGCAGTACTTC. The encoded protein is CASSTGLAGTYEQYF.

The rearrangement links TRBV9 to TRBJ2-4, with D possibly being TRBD2 (6 bases). Looked up from germline, CDR1 is SGDLS and CDR2 is YYNGEE. Trimming pared 0 bases from V and 7 bases from J, leaving 11 bases between. This CDR3 has 14 residues. The CDR3 region has the DNA TGTGCCAGCAGCGTAGGCGGAGGGAGGAACATTCAGTACTTC. It encodes CASSVGGGRNIQYF. The complete variable domain, with remaining parts taken from reference TRBV9 and TRBJ2-4, reads DSGVTQTPKHLITATGQRVTLRCSPRSGDLSVYWYQQSLDQGLQFLIQYYNGEERAKGNILERFSAQQFPDLHSELNLSSLELGDSALYFCASSVGGGRNIQYFGAGTRLSVL.

The J gene is TRBJ2-2, the V gene TRBV29-1, with 12 bases lining up with TRBD2. V was pared by 5 bases and J by 0 bases, with 4 bases of the junction left unmatched. This CDR3 comprises 16 residues. Germline V gives CDR1 SQVTM, CDR2 ANQGSEA. CDR3 region: CSVKSSGRANTGELFF. CDR3 in DNA: TGCAGCGTTAAGTCTAGCGGGAGGGCGAACACCGGGGAGCTGTTTTTT.

This chain joins TRBV13 and TRBJ2-3, with D perhaps TRBD2 (7 bases). The V gene's germline CDR1 is PRHDT and CDR2 FYEKMQ (reference sequence). The V end was cut by 3 bases, the J end by 2 bases, with 12 bases between. The CDR3 has 15 amino acids. CDR3 sequence: CASSFGGLDTDTQYF. The DNA for the CDR3 is TGTGCCAGCAGCTTCGGGGGGCTAGACACAGATACGCAGTATTTT. Full variable domain (remainder filled in from reference TRBV13 and TRBJ2-3): AAGVIQSPRHLIKEKRETATLKCYPIPRHDTVYWYQQGPGQDPQFLISFYEKMQSDKGSIPDRFSAQQFSDYHSELNMSSLELGDSALYFCASSFGGLDTDTQYFGPGTRLTVL.

This clone ranks as medium-sized. The chain couples TRBV27 to TRBJ1-3, with no clear D. V was cut by 5 bases and J by 3 bases, with 8 bases left in between. Germline values: CDR1 MNHEY, CDR2 SMNVEV (reference sequence). This CDR3 is 13 amino acids long. Here the CDR3 reads CASSRRLGNTIYF. The DNA for the CDR3 is TGTGCCAGCAGTCGCCGACTTGGAAACACCATATATTTT.

J is TRBJ2-6 and V is TRBV9; D may be TRBD2 (7 bases). CDR3 size: 17 residues. Trimming took 4 bases from V and 1 from J, leaving 15 bases between them. Germline CDR1 and CDR2: SGDLS and YYNGEE. CDR3 DNA sequence: TGTGCCAGCAGCTCCCCCGGGGGGCCATCTGGGGCCAACGTCCTGACTTTC. Encoded protein: CASSSPGGPSGANVLTF.

The chain links TRBV6-5 to TRBJ2-5, with D possibly TRBD1 on 6 matching bases. CDR3 length equals 14 residues. Trimming pared 6 bases from V and 2 bases from J, leaving 13 bases between. The germline CDR1 and CDR2 sequences are MNHEY and SVGAGI. As DNA, the CDR3 is TGTGCCAGCAGCGCCTCCGGACAGCAAGAGACCCAGTACTTC. Its protein product is CASSASGQQETQYF.

This clone was found a few times. The chain combines TRBV9 with TRBJ1-5; D is ambiguous. The V gene lost 4 bases and the J gene lost 4 bases, with 9 bases spanning the gap. This CDR3 is 13 amino acids long. Germline-derived CDR1 and CDR2 are SGDLS and YYNGEE. The CDR3 loop reads CASSQDWNQPQHF. The CDR3 bases are TGTGCCAGCAGCCAGGACTGGAATCAGCCCCAGCATTTT.

The V call is TRBV27, the J call TRBJ2-5; D gene unclear. The DNA end lines up better with TRBJ2-7; the J call may be wrong. The germline V gene has CDR1 MNHEY and CDR2 SMNVEV (reference sequence). The CDR3 length is 13 residues. Here the CDR3 reads CASSLVDSYEQYF. CDR3 coding DNA: TGTGCCAGCAGTTTGGTAGACTCCTACGAGCAGTACTTC.

Sample share makes this clone medium-sized. The chain joins TRBV23-1 to TRBJ2-3, with 8 nucleotides matching TRBD1. TRBV23-1 belongs to the ORF category, with a function that is uncertain. The CDR3 is 14 residues long. Trimming took 7 bases from V and 5 from J; bases not matched to a gene: 8. The CDR3 here is CASTEHRGLDTQYF. CDR3 nucleotides: TGCGCCAGCACCGAACACAGGGGGTTAGATACGCAGTATTTT.

The rearrangement joins TRBV27 to TRBJ2-5; D may be TRBD1 (5 bases). The J call may be wrong; the DNA end is better matched by TRBJ2-7. Germline assignment: CDR1 MNHEY and CDR2 SMNVEV (reference sequence). There are 13 residues in the CDR3. CDR3 nucleotides: TGTGCCAGCAGTTTATCCAGGGTCGCCGAGCAGTACTTC. Its translation is CASSLSRVAEQYF.

Notes on this clone: One junction end disagrees with the germline gene, perhaps due to a read error. In the same sample, other DNA sequences code for this CDR3. V and J are TRBV5-5 and TRBJ2-7; D is possibly TRBD1 (5 bases). Germline assignment: CDR1 SGHKS and CDR2 YYEKEE (reference sequence). This CDR3 has 14 residues. The CDR3 DNA reads TGCGCCAGCAGCCAAGATCTAGGGGCGAGGGAGCAGTACTTC. This sequence encodes CASSQDLGAREQYF.

This clone ranks as medium-sized. This rearrangement joins TRBV7-9 to TRBJ2-7; 7 bases line up with TRBD2. The CDR3 sequence is 12 residues long. Germline V gene sequence: CDR1 SEHNR, CDR2 FQNEAQ (reference sequence). J lost 6 bases, V lost 5 bases, and 4 bases had no gene match. In DNA form, the CDR3 reads TGTGCCAGCAGCGTGGGGGGGGGCGAGCAGTACTTC. It yields the protein CASSVGGGEQYF.

V usage is TRBV6-6 and J usage is TRBJ2-7, with D uncertain. CDR1 MNHNY and CDR2 SVGAGI come from the germline V gene (reference sequence). Trimming took 2 bases from V and 5 from J, leaving 16 bases between them. This CDR3 contains 15 residues. The CDR3 here is CASSYPHQRYNEQYF. In nucleotides, the CDR3 is TGTGCCAGCAGTTACCCACACCAGCGCTACAACGAGCAGTACTTC.

The genes are TRBV6-6 and TRBJ2-3, with no clear D. From germline, CDR1 is MNHNY and CDR2 SVGAGI (reference sequence). The V and J ends lost 8 bases and 4 bases respectively, with 4 bases between them. The CDR3 spans 10 residues. The CDR3 DNA is TGTGCCAGCTTCGCAGATACGCAGTATTTT. This sequence encodes CASFADTQYF.

The chain recombines TRBV29-1 with TRBJ1-4; maybe TRBD1 (5 bases). Trimming left V 3 bases short and J 2 bases short, with 13 bases between. Germline CDR1 SQVTM, CDR2 ANQGSEA. CDR3 size: 15 residues. The CDR3: CSVERSGDTNEKLFF. The CDR3 region has the DNA TGCAGCGTTGAGAGGTCGGGGGACACTAATGAAAAACTGTTTTTT.

The rearrangement links TRBV2 to TRBJ2-7; 8 bases match TRBD1. The CDR3 runs 13 residues. With V trimmed by 6 bases and J by 4 bases, 5 bases remained unmatched. CDR1 is SNHLY and CDR2 is FYNNEI in the germline V gene. The CDR3 here is CASSLDRGYEQYF. The CDR3 DNA follows: TGTGCCAGCAGCCTCGACAGGGGTTACGAGCAGTACTTC.

V and J are TRBV30 and TRBJ2-1; possibly TRBD2 for D (7 bases). V dropped 0 bases and J dropped 8 bases, with 11 bases sitting between them. Looked up from germline, CDR1 is GTSNPN and CDR2 is SVGIG (reference sequence). The CDR3 is made up of 13 amino acids. This CDR3 is CAWSVLGGDEQFF. The CDR3 nucleotides are TGTGCCTGGAGTGTACTAGGGGGGGATGAGCAGTTCTTC.

The chain joins TRBV7-6 to TRBJ1-5, with 9 bases lining up with TRBD1. The CDR3 is 15 residues long. Trimming cost V 1 base and J 7 bases; bases outside gene matches: 5. Germline V CDR1 and CDR2: SGHVS, FNYEAQ. CDR3 loop: CASSLDRGPGQPQHF. CDR3 nucleotides: TGTGCCAGCAGCTTAGACAGGGGGCCAGGCCAGCCCCAGCATTTT. Using reference TRBV7-6 and TRBJ1-5 for the parts outside the CDR3, the full variable domain is GAGVSQSPRYKVTKRGQDVALRCDPISGHVSLYWYRQALGQGPEFLTYFNYEAQQDKSGLPNDRFSAERPEGSISTLTIQRTEQRDSAMYRCASSLDRGPGQPQHFGDGTRLSIL.

This chain uses TRBV5-1 with TRBJ1-2, with 7 bases that match TRBD1. Germline loops: CDR1 SGHRS, CDR2 YFSETQ. CDR3 length: 12 amino acids. With V trimmed by 7 bases and J by 5 bases, 5 bases remained unmatched. For the CDR3, the DNA is TGCGCCAGCTCGACAGGGAAATATGGCTACACCTTC. It encodes CASSTGKYGYTF.

V gene TRBV6-5 combines with J gene TRBJ1-5, with D possibly matching TRBD1 (6 bases). Trimming cost V 6 bases and J 2 bases, with 11 bases left between them. Germline V gives CDR1 MNHEY, CDR2 SVGAGI. The CDR3 is 14 residues long. The CDR3 is CASRPRGGNQPQHF. For the CDR3, the DNA is TGTGCCAGCAGGCCCAGGGGAGGCAATCAGCCCCAGCATTTT.

The V and J genes are TRBV9 and TRBJ2-3, with 8 nucleotides matching TRBD1. The V segment lost 0 bases and the J segment 4 bases; nucleotides outside the gene matches: 7. Germline CDR1 SGDLS, CDR2 YYNGEE. The CDR3 sequence is 16 residues long. CDR3 bases: TGTGCCAGCAGCGTAGATCAGGGGGCAAGGGCAGATACGCAGTATTTT. Protein: CASSVDQGARADTQYF.

CDR3 in amino acids: CASSEALRAEQYF. The CDR3 nucleotides read TGTGCCAGCAGTGAAGCGCTTCGAGCCGAGCAGTACTTC. This chain uses TRBV2 with TRBJ2-7; D remains unclear. Trimming cost V 0 bases and J 6 bases, with 9 bases left between them. The CDR3 spans 13 residues. Germline assignment: CDR1 SNHLY and CDR2 FYNNEI.

The chain combines TRBV18 with TRBJ2-3; 14 bases fit TRBD2. CDR1 KGHSH and CDR2 LQKENI come from the germline V gene. Trimming cost V 3 bases and J 6 bases; bases outside gene matches: 2. The CDR3 runs to 15 residues. CDR3 loop: CASSPRTSGGDTQYF. The CDR3 DNA is TGTGCCAGCTCACCCAGGACTAGCGGGGGGGATACGCAGTATTTT.